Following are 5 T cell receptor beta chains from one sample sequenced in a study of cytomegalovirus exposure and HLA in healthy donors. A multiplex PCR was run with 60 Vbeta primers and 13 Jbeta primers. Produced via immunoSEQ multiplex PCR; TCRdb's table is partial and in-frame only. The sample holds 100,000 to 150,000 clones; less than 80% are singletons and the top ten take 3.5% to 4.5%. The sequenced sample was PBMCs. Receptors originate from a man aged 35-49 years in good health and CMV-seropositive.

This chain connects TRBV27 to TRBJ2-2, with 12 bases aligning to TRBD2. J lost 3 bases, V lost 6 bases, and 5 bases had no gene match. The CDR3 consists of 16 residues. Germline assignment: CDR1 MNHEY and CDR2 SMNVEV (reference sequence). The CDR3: CASSPSGRVHTGELFF. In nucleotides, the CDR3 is TGTGCCAGCAGCCCTAGCGGGAGGGTACACACCGGGGAGCTGTTTTTT.

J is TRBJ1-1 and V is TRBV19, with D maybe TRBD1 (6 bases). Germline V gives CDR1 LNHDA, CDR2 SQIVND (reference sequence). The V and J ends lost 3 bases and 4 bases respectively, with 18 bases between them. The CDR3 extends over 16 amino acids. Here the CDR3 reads CASSIPPQGGGTEAFF. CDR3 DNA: TGTGCCAGTAGTATCCCACCTCAAGGGGGGGGCACTGAAGCTTTCTTT.

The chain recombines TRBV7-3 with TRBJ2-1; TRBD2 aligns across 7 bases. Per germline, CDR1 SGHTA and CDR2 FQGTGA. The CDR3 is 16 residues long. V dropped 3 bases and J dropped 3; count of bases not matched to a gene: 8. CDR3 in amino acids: CASSFDGRGNYNEQFF. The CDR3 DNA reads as TGTGCCAGCAGCTTCGATGGGAGGGGCAACTACAATGAGCAGTTCTTC.

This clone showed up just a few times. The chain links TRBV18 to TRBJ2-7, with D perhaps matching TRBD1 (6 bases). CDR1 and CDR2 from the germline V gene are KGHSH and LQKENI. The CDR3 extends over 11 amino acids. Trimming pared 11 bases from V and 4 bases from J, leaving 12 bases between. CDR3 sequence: CAAGAGYEQYF. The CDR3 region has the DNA TGTGCCGCAGGGGCAGGTTACGAGCAGTACTTC.

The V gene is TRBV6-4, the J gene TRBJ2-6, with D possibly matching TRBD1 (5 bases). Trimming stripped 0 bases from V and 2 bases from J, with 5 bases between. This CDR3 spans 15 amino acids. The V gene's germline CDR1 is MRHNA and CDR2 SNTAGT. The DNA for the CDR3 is TGTGCCAGCAGTGACTCAGGGGCTGGGGCCAACGTCCTGACTTTC. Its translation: CASSDSGAGANVLTF.